These 12 T cell receptor beta chains originate from one sample sequenced in a study of blood T cells in healthy people across ages. The authors ran a second PCR of roughly 6 to 12 cycles using a sample-barcoded 5' primer and a J-beta primer mix. Each CDR3 protein gets one entry after TCRdb re-called the 5' RACE reads with MiXCR. The sample holds more than 900,000 distinct CDR3 sequences, under 35% seen once. The data were also submitted as part of a second study, on T cells of mothers and their children.

Sequencing was done on a sample of blood. These receptors were obtained from a woman between 35 and 50 years old in good health.

This clonotype has at least ten counts. The rearrangement links TRBV20-1 to TRBJ2-7, with a weak D call TRBD2 (5 bases). Between the trimmed V and J ends, which lost 1 base and 1 base, there was a span of 17 bases. This CDR3 spans 16 amino acids. Germline assignment: CDR1 DFQATT and CDR2 SNEGSKA (reference sequence). CDR3 coding DNA: TGCAGTGCTAGAGCGAGGTTAAACGGAGGATCCTACGAGCAGTACTTC. This encodes CSARARLNGGSYEQYF.

This clonotype appeared a few times. V usage is TRBV7-9 and J usage is TRBJ2-1; 12 bases align to TRBD1. The CDR3 runs 16 residues. Germline CDR1 and CDR2: SEHNR and FQNEAQ (reference sequence). The ends lost 6 bases at V and 9 bases at J; junction bases unmatched: 12. The CDR3 is CASRQTGDRGRSEQFF. CDR3 nucleotide sequence: TGTGCCAGCAGGCAGACCGGGGACAGGGGGCGAAGTGAGCAGTTCTTC.

This chain links TRBV20-1 with TRBJ1-5; D unresolved. The V gene lost 1 base and the J gene lost 5 bases, with 12 bases spanning the gap. The germline gives CDR1 DFQATT, CDR2 SNEGSKA (reference sequence). The CDR3 runs 14 residues. CDR3 loop: CSARGPGMYQPQHF. In nucleotides, the CDR3 is TGCAGTGCTAGAGGCCCAGGCATGTATCAGCCCCAGCATTTT.

This clonotype has a handful of counts. J is TRBJ1-2 and V is TRBV5-5, with no clear D. The CDR3 loop spans 19 amino acids. Germline assignment: CDR1 SGHKS and CDR2 YYEKEE (reference sequence). Trimming cost V 0 bases and J 4 bases, with 25 bases left between them. The CDR3 reads CASSLAIRSPGKGRYGYTF. The DNA for the CDR3 is TGTGCCAGCAGCTTGGCCATCAGGTCCCCCGGCAAAGGGCGCTATGGCTACACCTTC.

This clonotype was counted at least ten times. The chain is built from TRBV29-1 and TRBJ2-7; 9 positions agree with TRBD2. CDR1 is SQVTM and CDR2 is ANQGSEA in the germline V gene. This CDR3 is 13 amino acids long. V lost 4 bases and J lost 4; bases outside the gene matches: 5. Here the CDR3 reads CSVVLAGQYEQYF. The CDR3 DNA follows: TGCAGCGTTGTTCTAGCGGGGCAATACGAGCAGTACTTC.

The chain employs TRBV7-2 and TRBJ2-3, with TRBD1 identical over 12 bases. The germline CDR1 and CDR2 sequences are SGHTA and FQGNSA. The CDR3 runs to 16 residues. Trimming removed 5 bases from V and 4 bases from J; junction bases left unmatched: 7. CDR3 region: CASSTGTGGLADTQYF. CDR3 coding DNA: TGTGCCAGCAGCACTGGGACAGGGGGCCTGGCAGATACGCAGTATTTT. Complete variable domain (other parts from reference TRBV7-2 and TRBJ2-3): GAGVSQSPSNKVTEKGKDVELRCDPISGHTALYWYRQSLGQGLEFLIYFQGNSAPDKSGLPSDRFSAERTGGSVSTLTIQRTQQEDSAVYLCASSTGTGGLADTQYFGPGTRLTVL.

This clonotype showed up just a few times. The chain has TRBV6-1 and TRBJ2-1; maybe TRBD1 (5 bases). V was pared by 1 base and J by 6 bases, with 16 bases between. Germline CDR1 reads MNHNS; CDR2 reads SASEGT. The CDR3 spans 16 residues. The CDR3, as DNA: TGTGCCAGCAGTGAAGTCCCAGGACAAGGGTCCAATGAGCAGTTCTTC. Its translation: CASSEVPGQGSNEQFF.

This clonotype was observed many times. The chain is built from TRBV6-6 and TRBJ1-5; possible D gene TRBD1, 5 bases. This CDR3 region has 14 residues. Trimming removed 2 bases from V and 2 bases from J, with 7 bases in between. CDR1 MNHNY and CDR2 SVGAGI come from the germline V gene (reference sequence). The CDR3 nucleotides read TGTGCCAGCAGTTACGGGGCGGGCAATCAGCCCCAGCATTTT. It specifies CASSYGAGNQPQHF.

About this clonotype: Germline is not matched at one junction end, which may reflect a read error. The V gene is TRBV20-1, the J gene TRBJ1-2; D is ambiguous. The CDR3 has 13 residues. Germline loops: CDR1 DFQATT, CDR2 SNEGSKA (reference sequence). This CDR3 is CGAKNSLDYGYTF. CDR3 nucleotide sequence: TGCGGTGCTAAGAACAGCCTTGACTATGGCTACACCTTC.

This clonotype was seen ten or more times. The chain is built from TRBV28 and TRBJ2-7, with a weak D call TRBD1 (5 bases). The CDR3 runs 15 residues. The germline gives CDR1 MDHEN, CDR2 SYDVKM. V was cut by 5 bases and J by 1 base, with 15 bases left in between. CDR3 sequence (DNA): TGTGCCAGCAGTCCCACAGGAATGGGTTCCTACGAGCAGTACTTC. It is translated as CASSPTGMGSYEQYF.

CDR3 nucleotides: TGTGCCAGTAGTACGGTGAGCAATCAGCCCCAGCATTTT. It codes for CASSTVSNQPQHF. The rearrangement links TRBV19 to TRBJ1-5; D call uncertain. Trimming pared 4 bases from V and 1 base from J, leaving 5 bases between. Germline V lookup: CDR1 LNHDA, CDR2 SQIVND (reference sequence). The CDR3 has 13 residues.

This clonotype was counted once. V and J are TRBV4-2 and TRBJ2-7; 8 nucleotides match TRBD2. The trim removed 6 bases at V and 4 bases at J, leaving 8 bases unmatched. Germline CDR1 LGHNA, CDR2 YNFKEQ. The CDR3 consists of 14 residues. This CDR3 reads CASSEVGGAYEQYF. For the CDR3, the DNA is TGTGCCAGCAGTGAAGTCGGGGGGGCATACGAGCAGTACTTC.